This T cell receptor beta chain emerged from a study of Ad26.COV2.S vaccination and SARS-CoV-2 variants. Study details: Dosing was one shot or two shots 56 days apart. General study findings and limits: Whether participants received vaccine or placebo, their non-spike TCR breadth was similar.

Treatment defined: roughly 19 received Ad26.COV2.S at low or high dose, single or two shots; 5 received placebo; per-sample allocation not given. Each sample was drawn 63 days after the first injection (of vaccine or placebo). Boston provided a donor who was an adult aged 18-55 years. This vaccine is an Ad26 vector that expresses the Wuhan-strain SARS-CoV-2 spike. Sequencing used immunoSEQ multiplex PCR; TCRdb keeps in-frame clones, though not all of them. The sample lists about 410,000 clones; 92% were seen once. The CDR3 totals 17 residues. Germline CDR1 is SGHRS and CDR2 is YFSETQ. V was clipped by 2 bases and J by 4 bases, with 21 bases between them. Regarding this clone: Its antigen is currently unknown.

The receptor was derived from a person aged 18-65 years who received the Ad26.COV2.S COVID-19 vaccine or a placebo. J is TRBJ1-2 and V is TRBV5-1; D gene ambiguous. The input for sequencing was peripheral blood, taken in a trial of Ad26.COV2.S vaccine versus placebo. This CDR3 reads CASSFSGSHDEGYGYTF. CDR3 nucleotide sequence: TGCGCCAGCAGCTTTTCGGGCAGCCACGACGAGGGCTATGGCTACACCTTC.